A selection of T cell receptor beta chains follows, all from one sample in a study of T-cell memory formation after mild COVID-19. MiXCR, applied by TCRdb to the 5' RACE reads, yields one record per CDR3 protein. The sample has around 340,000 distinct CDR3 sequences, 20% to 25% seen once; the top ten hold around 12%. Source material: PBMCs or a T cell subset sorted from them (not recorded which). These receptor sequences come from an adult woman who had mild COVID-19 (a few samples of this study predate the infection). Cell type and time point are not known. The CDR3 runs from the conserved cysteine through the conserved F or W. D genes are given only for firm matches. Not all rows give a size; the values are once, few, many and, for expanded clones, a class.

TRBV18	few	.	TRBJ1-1	CASSPDRRDNTEAFF	TGTGCCAGCTCACCGGATAGGCGGGATAACACTGAAGCTTTCTTT
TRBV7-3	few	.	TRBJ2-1	CASSFDRSPINEQFF	TGTGCCAGCAGCTTCGACAGGAGTCCGATCAATGAGCAGTTCTTC
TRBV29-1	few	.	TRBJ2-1	CSVGQSSYNEQFF	TGCAGCGTTGGGCAAAGCTCCTACAATGAGCAGTTCTTC
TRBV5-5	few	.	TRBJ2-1	CASSLGQGIMDNEQFF	TGTGCCAGCAGCTTGGGCCAGGGGATCATGGACAATGAGCAGTTCTTC
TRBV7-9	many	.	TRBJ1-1	CASSLVWGHHTEAFF	TGTGCCAGCAGCTTAGTTTGGGGACATCACACTGAAGCTTTCTTT
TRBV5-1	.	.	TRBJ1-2	CASSRREEDGYTF	TGCGCCAGCAGTCGCAGGGAAGAAGATGGCTACACCTTC
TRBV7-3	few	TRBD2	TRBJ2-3	CASSLGAFGGSSDTQYF	TGTGCCAGCAGCTTAGGCGCTTTTGGCGGGAGCTCAGATACGCAGTATTTT
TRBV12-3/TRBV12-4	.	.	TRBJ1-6	CASSGAGSPLHF	TGTGCCAGCAGTGGCGCAGGGTCACCCCTCCACTTT
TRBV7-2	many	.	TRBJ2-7	CASSLALQGPSYEQYF	TGTGCCAGCAGCTTAGCCCTACAGGGACCCTCCTACGAGCAGTACTTC
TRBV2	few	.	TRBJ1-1	CASSLREMDTEAFF	TGTGCCAGCAGCCTCAGGGAGATGGACACTGAAGCTTTCTTT
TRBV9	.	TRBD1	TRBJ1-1	CASSAIDRGDVAEAFF	TGTGCCAGCAGCGCCATAGACAGGGGGGATGTCGCTGAAGCTTTCTTT
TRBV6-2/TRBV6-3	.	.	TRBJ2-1	CASSYTGYSYNEQFF	TGTGCCAGCAGTTACACGGGTTACTCCTACAATGAGCAGTTCTTC
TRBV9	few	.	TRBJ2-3	CASSLEGHSTDTQYF	TGTGCCAGCAGCTTAGAGGGGCATAGCACAGATACGCAGTATTTT
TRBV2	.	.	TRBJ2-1	CASSEASYNEQFF	TGTGCCAGCAGTGAAGCTTCCTACAATGAGCAGTTCTTC
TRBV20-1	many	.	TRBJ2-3	CSASRNTQYF	TGCAGTGCCTCAAGAAATACGCAGTATTTT
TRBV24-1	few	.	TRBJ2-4	CATSGYDKNIQYF	TGTGCCACCAGCGGATACGACAAAAACATTCAGTACTTC
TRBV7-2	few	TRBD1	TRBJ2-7	CASRPRQGRPTGNEQYF	TGTGCCAGCAGACCTAGACAGGGCAGGCCGACGGGGAACGAGCAGTACTTC
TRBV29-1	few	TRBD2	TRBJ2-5	CSVGEAGGRETQYF	TGCAGCGTGGGCGAGGCGGGAGGCAGGGAGACCCAGTACTTC
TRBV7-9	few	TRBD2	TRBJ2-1	CASSGRLAGVSEQFF	TGTGCCAGCAGCGGCCGACTAGCGGGGGTTAGTGAGCAGTTCTTC
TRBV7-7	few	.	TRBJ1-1	CASSYRHQGHLEAFF	TGTGCTAGCAGCTACCGACATCAGGGACACTTGGAAGCTTTCTTT
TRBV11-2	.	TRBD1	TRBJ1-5	CASSWGTGSNQPQHF	TGTGCCAGCAGCTGGGGGACAGGAAGCAATCAGCCCCAGCATTTT
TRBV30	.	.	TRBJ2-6	CAWSVQVHFSGANVLTF	TGTGCCTGGAGTGTACAGGTACACTTCTCTGGGGCCAACGTCCTGACTTTC
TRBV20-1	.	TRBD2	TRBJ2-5	CSARNLAGLQETQYF	TGCAGTGCTAGAAACCTAGCGGGGCTCCAAGAGACCCAGTACTTC
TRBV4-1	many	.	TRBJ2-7	CASSQGDSYEQYF	TGCGCCAGCAGCCAAGGGGACTCCTACGAGCAGTACTTC
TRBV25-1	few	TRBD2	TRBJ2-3	CASSERAGGRGGTDTQYF	TGTGCCAGCAGTGAAAGGGCGGGAGGGCGCGGAGGCACAGATACGCAGTATTTT
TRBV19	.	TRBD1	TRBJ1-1	CASSILGGTGPRNTEAFF	TGTGCCAGTAGTATTTTAGGCGGGACAGGACCCCGGAACACTGAAGCTTTCTTT
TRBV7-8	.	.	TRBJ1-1	CASSLRESRPATEAFF	TGTGCCAGCAGTTTGCGGGAGAGTCGGCCCGCTACTGAAGCTTTCTTT
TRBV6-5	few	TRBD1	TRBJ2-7	CASSRTGVSYEQYF	TGTGCCAGCAGCCGGACAGGGGTCTCCTACGAGCAGTACTTC
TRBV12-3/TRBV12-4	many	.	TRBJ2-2	CASSFAGLNTGELFF	TGTGCCAGCAGTTTTGCCGGGTTGAACACCGGGGAGCTGTTTTTT
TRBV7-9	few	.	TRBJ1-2	CASSLTGKGYTF	TGTGCCAGCAGCTTAACAGGGAAGGGCTACACCTTC
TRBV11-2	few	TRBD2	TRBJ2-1	CASSSLKAGGVWNEQFF	TGTGCCAGCAGCTCTTTAAAAGCGGGAGGGGTTTGGAATGAGCAGTTCTTC
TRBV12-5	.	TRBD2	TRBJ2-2	CASGFPSGRSNTGELFF	TGTGCTAGTGGTTTCCCTAGCGGACGTTCGAACACCGGGGAGCTGTTTTTT
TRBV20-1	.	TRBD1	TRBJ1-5	CSATTGRTNQPQHF	TGCAGTGCTACGACAGGGAGAACCAATCAGCCCCAGCATTTT
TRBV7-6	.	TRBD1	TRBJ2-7	CASSRTGPGSDEQYF	TGTGCCAGCAGCCGGACAGGGCCGGGCTCGGATGAGCAGTACTTC
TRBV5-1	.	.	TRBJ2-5	CASSLDSGWVETQYF	TGCGCCAGCAGCTTGGATTCAGGGTGGGTAGAGACCCAGTACTTC
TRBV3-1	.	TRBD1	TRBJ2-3	CASSKSDRGTDTQYF	TGTGCCAGCAGCAAATCGGACAGGGGGACCGATACGCAGTATTTT
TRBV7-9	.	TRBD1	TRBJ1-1	CASSLGDRGLRTEAFF	TGTGCCAGCAGCTTAGGGGACAGGGGGCTGCGCACTGAAGCTTTCTTT
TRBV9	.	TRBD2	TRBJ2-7	CASNPSLSGSRQDYEQYF	TGTGCCAGCAACCCTAGTCTTAGCGGGAGTAGGCAGGACTACGAGCAGTACTTC
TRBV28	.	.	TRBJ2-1	CASSSPDSRAYNEQFF	TGTGCCAGCAGTTCCCCTGACTCGCGGGCCTACAATGAGCAGTTCTTC
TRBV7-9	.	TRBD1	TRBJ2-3	CASRYTGTGTDTQYF	TGTGCCAGCAGATATACCGGGACAGGTACAGATACGCAGTATTTT
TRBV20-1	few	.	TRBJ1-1	CSALRVNTEAFF	TGCAGTGCTTTACGGGTGAACACTGAAGCTTTCTTT
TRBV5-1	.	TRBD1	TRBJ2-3	CASSMTGFGTDTQYF	TGCGCCAGCAGCATGACAGGGTTCGGCACAGATACGCAGTATTTT
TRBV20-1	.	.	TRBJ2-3	CSASSLVGTSTDTQYF	TGCAGTGCTAGCTCCCTGGTGGGCACTAGCACAGATACGCAGTATTTT
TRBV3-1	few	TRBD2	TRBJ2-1	CASSQPRLAEYNEQFF	TGTGCCAGCAGCCAACCCCGGCTAGCGGAGTACAATGAGCAGTTCTTC